The present entry profiles one T cell receptor (beta chain) with its context. Its specificity is unknown. Gene names denote mouse genes. The read halts 1 residue ahead of the CDR3 end, with the missing end drawn from the germline J gene. This record comes from a study of tissue T cells after allogeneic stem cell transplantation. The CDR3 runs to 16 residues. Germline assignment: CDR1 NNHDY and CDR2 SYVADS. V trimming: 5 bases; J trimming: 0 bases; junction bases outside the gene matches: 5. CDR3 sequences, V/J genes, frequencies and template counts came from survey-depth TCRbeta sequencing. This table comes from immunoSEQ multiplex PCR, and its TCRdb copy is limited to in-frame clones, with some not included. This table has 15,000 to 20,000 clones, approximately 70% appearing once. Overall study results and limits: Limitations included a small, clinically heterogeneous cohort and limited sampling depth. Anatomically similar tissues had similar TCR repertoires within each patient.

Material: spleen. The chain recombines TRBV13-3 with TRBJ1-4; 9 bases are shared with TRBD1. This sequence originates from a female BALB/c mouse in good health. The strain bears MHC haplotype H2-d. The DNA read from the CDR3 is TGTGCCAGCAGCTACAGGGGGCTAATTTCCAACGAAAGATTATTT. This gives the protein CASSYRGLISNERLF. The whole CDR3 is CASSYRGLISNERLFF. Combining the CDR3 with reference TRBV13-3 and TRBJ1-4 gives the whole variable domain EAAVTQSPRSKVAVTGGKVTLSCHQTNNHDYMYWYRQDTGHGLRLIHYSYVADSTEKGDIPDGYKASRPSQENFSLILELASLSQTAVYFCASSYRGLISNERLFFGHGTKLSVL.